The clone carrying this T cell receptor beta chain was recorded once. Sequencing used immunoSEQ multiplex PCR; TCRdb keeps in-frame clones, though not all of them. Of roughly 26,000 clones listed, roughly 85% are singletons. This specimen comes from a study of control samples from healthy donors and cancer patients. Material for sequencing was PBMCs. This sequence originates from a woman aged 55 to 70 with head and neck cancer.

CDR3: CASSIGGLREQFF. As DNA, the CDR3 is TGTGCCAGCAGTATCGGGGGATTAAGGGAGCAGTTCTTC. The genes are TRBV12-3 or TRBV12-4 and TRBJ2-1, with D tentatively TRBD2 (6 bases). The V gene lost 5 bases and the J gene lost 10 bases, with 15 bases spanning the gap. The CDR3 contains 13 residues.